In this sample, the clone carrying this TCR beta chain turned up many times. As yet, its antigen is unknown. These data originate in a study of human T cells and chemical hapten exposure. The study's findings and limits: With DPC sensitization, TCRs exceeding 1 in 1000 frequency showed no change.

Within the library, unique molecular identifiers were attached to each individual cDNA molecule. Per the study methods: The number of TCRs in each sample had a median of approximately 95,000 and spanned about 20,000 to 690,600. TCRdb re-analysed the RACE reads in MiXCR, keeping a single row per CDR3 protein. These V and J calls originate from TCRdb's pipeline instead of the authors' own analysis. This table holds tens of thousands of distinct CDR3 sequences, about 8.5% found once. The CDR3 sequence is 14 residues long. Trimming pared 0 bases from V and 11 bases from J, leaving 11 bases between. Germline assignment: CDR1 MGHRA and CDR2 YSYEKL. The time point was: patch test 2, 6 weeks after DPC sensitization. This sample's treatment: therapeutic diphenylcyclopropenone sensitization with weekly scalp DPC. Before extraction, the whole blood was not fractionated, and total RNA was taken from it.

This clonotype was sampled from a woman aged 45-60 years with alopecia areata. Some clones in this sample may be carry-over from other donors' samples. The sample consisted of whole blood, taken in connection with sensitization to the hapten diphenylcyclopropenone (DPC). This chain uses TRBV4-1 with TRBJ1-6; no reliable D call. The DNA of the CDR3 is TGCGCCAGCAGCCAAGAAGTCAAGGTGGCACCCCTCCACTTT. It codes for CASSQEVKVAPLHF.